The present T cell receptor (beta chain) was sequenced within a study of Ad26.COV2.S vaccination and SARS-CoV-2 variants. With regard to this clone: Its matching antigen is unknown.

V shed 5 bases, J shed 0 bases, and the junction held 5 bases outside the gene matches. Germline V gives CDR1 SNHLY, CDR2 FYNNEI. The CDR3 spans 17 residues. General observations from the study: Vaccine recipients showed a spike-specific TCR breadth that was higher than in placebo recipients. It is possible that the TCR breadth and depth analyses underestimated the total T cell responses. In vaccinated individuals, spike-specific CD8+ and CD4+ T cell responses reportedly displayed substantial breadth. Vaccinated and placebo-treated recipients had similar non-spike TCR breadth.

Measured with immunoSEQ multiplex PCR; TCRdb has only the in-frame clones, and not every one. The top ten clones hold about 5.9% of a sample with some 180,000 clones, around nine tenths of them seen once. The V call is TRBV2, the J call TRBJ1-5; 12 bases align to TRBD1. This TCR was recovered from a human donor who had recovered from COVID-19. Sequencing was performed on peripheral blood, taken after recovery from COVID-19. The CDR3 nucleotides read TGTGCCAGCAGTCCCCGGGACAGGGGGCGTAGCAATCAGCCCCAGCATTTT. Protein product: CASSPRDRGRSNQPQHF. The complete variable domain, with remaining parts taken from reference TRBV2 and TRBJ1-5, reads EPEVTQTPSHQVTQMGQEVILRCVPISNHLYFYWYRQILGQKVEFLVSFYNNEISEKSEIFDDQFSVERPDGSNFTLKIRSTKLEDSAMYFCASSPRDRGRSNQPQHFGDGTRLSIL.